Reported below is one TCR beta chain. Its antigen is not identified. CDR1 SGHAT and CDR2 FQNNGV come from the germline V gene. This CDR3 spans 13 amino acids. V lost 3 bases and J 8 bases, leaving 13 bases between the germline ends. This record belongs to a study of PD-1 blockade in mismatch repair-deficient tumors. About the research overall: All were previously treated, progressing patients with approximately 12 mismatch repair-deficient cancer types. General study findings and limits: After pembrolizumab, tumor-resident clones rose rapidly, then generally contracted before radiologic responses.

All patients were mismatch repair deficient, assessed by either PCR or immunohistochemistry. TCR sequencing covered a few patients who responded to pembrolizumab. Sequencing was performed with immunoSEQ multiplex PCR; in TCRdb, only in-frame clones are kept and a portion is missing. Among about 84,000 clones listed, roughly 80% were seen once. The origin of this receptor is an adult with mismatch repair-deficient cancer. Specimen: peripheral blood, collected 12 weeks after starting pembrolizumab. The V and J genes are TRBV11-2 and TRBJ1-1; D is undetermined. CDR3 sequence reads: CASSLAGPSEAFF. CDR3 DNA: TGTGCCAGCAGCTTGGCTGGACCGAGCGAAGCTTTCTTT.